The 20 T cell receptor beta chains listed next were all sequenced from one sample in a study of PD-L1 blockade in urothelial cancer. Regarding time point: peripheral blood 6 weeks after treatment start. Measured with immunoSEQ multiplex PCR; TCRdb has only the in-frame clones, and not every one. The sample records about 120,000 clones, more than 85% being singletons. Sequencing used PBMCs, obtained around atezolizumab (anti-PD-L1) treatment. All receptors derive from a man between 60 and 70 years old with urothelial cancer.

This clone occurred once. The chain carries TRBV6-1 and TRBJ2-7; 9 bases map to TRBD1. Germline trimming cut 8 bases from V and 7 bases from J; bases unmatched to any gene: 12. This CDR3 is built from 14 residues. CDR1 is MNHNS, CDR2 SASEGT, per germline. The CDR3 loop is CASGPRTGTGEQYF. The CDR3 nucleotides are TGTGCCAGCGGCCCGCGCACAGGGACAGGGGAGCAGTACTTC.

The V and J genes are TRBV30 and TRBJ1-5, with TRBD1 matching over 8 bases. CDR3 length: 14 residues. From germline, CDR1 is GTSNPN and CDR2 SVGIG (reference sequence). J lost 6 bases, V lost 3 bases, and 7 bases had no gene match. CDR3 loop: CAWSTWTGTQPQHF. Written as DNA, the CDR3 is TGTGCCTGGAGCACTTGGACAGGGACTCAGCCCCAGCATTTT.

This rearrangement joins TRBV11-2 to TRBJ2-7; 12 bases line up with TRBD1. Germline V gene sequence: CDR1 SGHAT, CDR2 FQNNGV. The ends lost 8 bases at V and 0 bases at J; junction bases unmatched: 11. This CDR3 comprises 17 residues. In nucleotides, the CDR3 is TGTGCCAGCGGGAAAGGGACAGGGGGCTTCTACTCCTACGAGCAGTACTTC. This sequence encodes CASGKGTGGFYSYEQYF.

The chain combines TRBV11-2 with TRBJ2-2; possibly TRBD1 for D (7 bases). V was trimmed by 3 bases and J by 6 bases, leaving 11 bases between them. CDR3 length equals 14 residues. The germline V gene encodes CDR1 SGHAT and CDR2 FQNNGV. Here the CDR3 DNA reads TGTGCCAGCAGCTTTGTCAGGGGGGCCGGGGAGCTGTTTTTT. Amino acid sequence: CASSFVRGAGELFF.

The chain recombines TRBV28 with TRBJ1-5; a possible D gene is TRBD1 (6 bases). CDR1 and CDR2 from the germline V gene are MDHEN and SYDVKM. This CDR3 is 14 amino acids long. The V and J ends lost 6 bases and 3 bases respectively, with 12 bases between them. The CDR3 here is CASRRGGDNQPQHF. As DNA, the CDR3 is TGTGCCAGCAGGAGGGGGGGGGACAATCAGCCCCAGCATTTT.

The CDR3 nucleotides read TGTGCCAGCAGCTTAGGAGAGAACAATGAGCAGTTCTTC. It is translated as CASSLGENNEQFF. The chain joins TRBV7-6 to TRBJ2-1, with D uncertain. V lost 1 base, J lost 5 bases, and 6 bases lay in between. The germline CDR1 and CDR2 sequences are SGHVS and FNYEAQ. The CDR3 runs to 13 residues.

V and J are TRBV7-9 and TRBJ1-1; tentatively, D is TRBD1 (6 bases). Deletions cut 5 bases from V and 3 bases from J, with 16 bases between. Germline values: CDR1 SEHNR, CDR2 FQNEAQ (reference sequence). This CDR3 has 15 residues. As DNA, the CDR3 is TGTGCCAGCAGCCCCACGACAGGATGGGACACTGAAGCTTTCTTT. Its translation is CASSPTTGWDTEAFF.

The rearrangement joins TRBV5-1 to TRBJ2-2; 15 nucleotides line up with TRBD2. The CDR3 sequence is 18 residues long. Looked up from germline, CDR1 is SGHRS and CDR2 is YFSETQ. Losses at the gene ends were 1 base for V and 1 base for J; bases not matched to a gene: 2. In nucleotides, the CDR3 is TGCGCCAGCAGCTTGCAGGGACTAGCGGGAGGGAACACCGGGGAGCTGTTTTTT. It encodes CASSLQGLAGGNTGELFF.

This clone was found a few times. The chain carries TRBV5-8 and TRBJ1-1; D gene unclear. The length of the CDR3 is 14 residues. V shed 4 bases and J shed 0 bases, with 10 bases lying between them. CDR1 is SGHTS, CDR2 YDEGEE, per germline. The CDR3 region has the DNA TGTGCCAGCAGCCGGTTACCGCTGAACACTGAAGCTTTCTTT. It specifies CASSRLPLNTEAFF.

As DNA, the CDR3 is TGCGCCAGCAGCTTCAGACAGACCACAGATACGCAGTATTTT. Protein: CASSFRQTTDTQYF. This chain links TRBV5-1 with TRBJ2-3; D is possibly TRBD1 (5 bases). Between the trimmed V and J ends, which lost 2 bases and 2 bases, there was a span of 9 bases. Germline V gene lookup returns CDR1 SGHRS and CDR2 YFSETQ. The CDR3 sequence is 14 residues long.

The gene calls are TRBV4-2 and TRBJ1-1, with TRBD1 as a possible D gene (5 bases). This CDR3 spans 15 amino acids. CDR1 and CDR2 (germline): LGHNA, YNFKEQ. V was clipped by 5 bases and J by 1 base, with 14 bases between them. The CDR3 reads CASSSWQGGNTEAFF. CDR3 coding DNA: TGTGCCAGCAGCAGCTGGCAGGGAGGGAACACTGAAGCTTTCTTT.

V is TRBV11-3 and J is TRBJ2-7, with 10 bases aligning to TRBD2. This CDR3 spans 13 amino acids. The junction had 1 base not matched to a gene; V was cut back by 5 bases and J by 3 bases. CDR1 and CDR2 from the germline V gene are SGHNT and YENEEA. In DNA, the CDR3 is TGTGCCAGCAGCCAGCGGGAGGGCTACGAGCAGTACTTC. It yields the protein CASSQREGYEQYF.

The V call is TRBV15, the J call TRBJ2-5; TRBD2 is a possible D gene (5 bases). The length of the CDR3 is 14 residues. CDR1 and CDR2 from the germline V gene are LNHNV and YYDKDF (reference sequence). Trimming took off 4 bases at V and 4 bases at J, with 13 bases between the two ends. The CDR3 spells CATSIGSAGETQYF. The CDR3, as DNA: TGTGCCACCAGCATTGGTTCGGCGGGAGAGACCCAGTACTTC.

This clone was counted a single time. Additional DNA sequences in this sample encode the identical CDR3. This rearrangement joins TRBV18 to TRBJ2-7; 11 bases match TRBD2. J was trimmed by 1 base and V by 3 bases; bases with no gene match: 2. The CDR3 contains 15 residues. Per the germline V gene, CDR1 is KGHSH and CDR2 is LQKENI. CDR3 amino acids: CASSPTSGGSYEQYF. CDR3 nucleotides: TGTGCCAGCTCACCTACTAGCGGGGGATCCTACGAGCAGTACTTC.

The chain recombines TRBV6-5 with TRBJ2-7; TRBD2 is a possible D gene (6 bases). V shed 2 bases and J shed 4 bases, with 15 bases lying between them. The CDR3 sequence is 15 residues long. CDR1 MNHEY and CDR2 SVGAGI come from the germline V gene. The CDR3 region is CASSYQSSERYEQYF. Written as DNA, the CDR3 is TGTGCCAGCAGTTACCAGTCTAGCGAGAGATACGAGCAGTACTTC.

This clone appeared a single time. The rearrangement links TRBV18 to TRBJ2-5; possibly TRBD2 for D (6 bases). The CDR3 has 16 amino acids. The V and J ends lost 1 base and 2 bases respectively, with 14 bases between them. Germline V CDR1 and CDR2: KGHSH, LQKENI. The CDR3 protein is CASSPRPLSGQETQYF. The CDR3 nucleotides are TGTGCCAGCTCACCACGCCCGCTTAGCGGACAAGAGACCCAGTACTTC.

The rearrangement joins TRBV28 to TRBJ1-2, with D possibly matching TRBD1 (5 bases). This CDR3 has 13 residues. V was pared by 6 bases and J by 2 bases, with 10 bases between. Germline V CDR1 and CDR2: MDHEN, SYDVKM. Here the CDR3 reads CASSIGGNYGYTF. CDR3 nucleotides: TGTGCCAGCAGCATCGGGGGGAACTATGGCTACACCTTC.

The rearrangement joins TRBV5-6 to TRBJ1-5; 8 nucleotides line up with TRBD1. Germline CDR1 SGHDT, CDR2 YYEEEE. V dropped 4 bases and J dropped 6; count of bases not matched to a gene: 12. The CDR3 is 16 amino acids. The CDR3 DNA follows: TGTGCCAGCAGCAGGCCGACGACAGGGGTGGGTCAGCCCCAGCATTTT. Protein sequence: CASSRPTTGVGQPQHF.

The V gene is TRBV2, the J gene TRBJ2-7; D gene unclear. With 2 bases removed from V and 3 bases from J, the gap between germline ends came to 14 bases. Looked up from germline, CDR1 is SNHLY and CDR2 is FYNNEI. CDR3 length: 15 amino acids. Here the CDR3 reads CASSERPVLNYEQYF. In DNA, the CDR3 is TGTGCCAGCAGTGAACGCCCGGTCCTGAACTACGAGCAGTACTTC.

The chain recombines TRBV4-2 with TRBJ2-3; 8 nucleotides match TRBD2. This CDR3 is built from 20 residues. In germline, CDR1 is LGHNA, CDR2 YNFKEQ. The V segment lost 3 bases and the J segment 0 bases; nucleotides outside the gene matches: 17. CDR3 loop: CASSQEISGGLTSSTDTQYF. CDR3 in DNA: TGTGCCAGCAGCCAGGAGATCAGCGGGGGTCTCACCTCTAGCACAGATACGCAGTATTTT.